Below are 30 T cell receptor beta chains sequenced from a single sample in a study of blood T cell repertoires in COVID-19. Sequenced by immunoSEQ multiplex PCR; TCRdb stores in-frame clones only, minus some. The top ten clones hold 2.4% of a sample with about 260,000 clones, more than 80% of them seen once. The source material was PBMCs or T cells enriched from blood (not recorded which). Receptors originate from a woman between 18 and 29 years old who had recovered from COVID-19.

This chain joins TRBV5-1 and TRBJ1-2, with TRBD1 matching over 7 bases. The junction had 12 bases not matched to a gene; V was cut back by 4 bases and J by 6 bases. From germline, CDR1 is SGHRS and CDR2 YFSETQ. This CDR3 region has 15 residues. The CDR3 region has the DNA TGCGCCAGCAGCGCGGGGACAGCCAATACACATGGCTACACCTTC. Translated, it gives CASSAGTANTHGYTF.

The chain joins TRBV19 to TRBJ2-2, with D uncertain. Germline V gene data show CDR1 as LNHDA and CDR2 as SQIVND (reference sequence). The V and J ends lost 2 bases and 0 bases respectively, with 4 bases between them. This CDR3 has 14 amino acids. This chain's CDR3 is CASSIRSNTGELFF. CDR3 nucleotide sequence: TGTGCCAGTAGTATACGGTCGAACACCGGGGAGCTGTTTTTT.

The chain uses TRBV7-9 and TRBJ2-3, with a weak D call TRBD2 (6 bases). The CDR3 is made up of 14 amino acids. Germline-derived CDR1 and CDR2 are SEHNR and FQNEAQ (reference sequence). V lost 5 bases to trimming and J lost 2 bases, with 11 bases between them. CDR3 sequence (DNA): TGTGCCAGCAGCCTTACTAGCCCCACAGATACGCAGTATTTT. Translation gives CASSLTSPTDTQYF.

The chain is built from TRBV6-1 and TRBJ2-4; 7 bases match TRBD2. The CDR3 is made up of 16 amino acids. J lost 0 bases, V lost 2 bases, and 4 bases had no gene match. Germline values: CDR1 MNHNS, CDR2 SASEGT. CDR3: CASSEPAGLAKNIQYF. The CDR3 bases are TGTGCCAGCAGTGAACCAGCGGGGTTAGCCAAAAACATTCAGTACTTC.

CDR3 protein: CAVRGGGETQYF. CDR3 sequence (DNA): TGTGCCGTCCGAGGGGGCGGAGAGACCCAGTACTTC. The rearrangement uses TRBV6-5 and TRBJ2-5; 7 positions agree with TRBD1. The CDR3 extends over 12 amino acids. The trim removed 11 bases at V and 4 bases at J, leaving 7 bases unmatched. Germline CDR1 and CDR2: MNHEY and SVGAGI.

This rearrangement joins TRBV9 to TRBJ2-3; D is perhaps TRBD2 (5 bases). The CDR3 contains 15 residues. Germline CDR1 SGDLS, CDR2 YYNGEE. V shed 0 bases and J shed 8 bases, with 16 bases lying between them. CDR3 in DNA: TGTGCCAGCAGCGTAGAGACGAGGGCACCGGGTACGCAGTATTTT. It codes for CASSVETRAPGTQYF. Full variable domain (outside the CDR3, taken from reference TRBV9 and TRBJ2-3): DSGVTQTPKHLITATGQRVTLRCSPRSGDLSVYWYQQSLDQGLQFLIQYYNGEERAKGNILERFSAQQFPDLHSELNLSSLELGDSALYFCASSVETRAPGTQYFGPGTRLTVL.

The V call is TRBV5-1, the J call TRBJ2-3; perhaps TRBD2 as D (6 bases). Germline-derived CDR1 and CDR2 are SGHRS and YFSETQ. Trimming cost V 5 bases and J 0 bases, with 13 bases left between them. This CDR3 has 15 amino acids. CDR3 bases: TGCGCCAGCAGTCGGAGCGCGGGGAGCACAGATACGCAGTATTTT. The encoded protein is CASSRSAGSTDTQYF.

In DNA form, the CDR3 reads TGTGCCAGTAGTGTACAGGGGTGGGAGACCCAGTACTTC. The encoded protein is CASSVQGWETQYF. The chain recombines TRBV19 with TRBJ2-5, with 7 bases matching TRBD1. Germline V gene sequence: CDR1 LNHDA, CDR2 SQIVND (reference sequence). Germline trimming cut 5 bases from V and 5 bases from J; bases unmatched to any gene: 5. CDR3 length: 13 residues.

Concerning this clone itself: At one end, the junction sequence differs from germline, possibly due to a read error. The chain couples TRBV20-1 to TRBJ2-4, with a tentative D call TRBD2 (6 bases). The germline gives CDR1 DFQATT, CDR2 SNEGSKA (reference sequence). The CDR3 runs 15 residues. In nucleotides, the CDR3 is TGCAGTGCTAGTTACGGGGGATTAGCCAAAAACATTCGGTACTTC. Protein sequence: CSASYGGLAKNIRYF.

This chain joins TRBV28 and TRBJ1-2; D remains unclear. Trimming took 5 bases from V and 8 from J, leaving 15 bases between them. The germline gives CDR1 MDHEN, CDR2 SYDVKM. This CDR3 spans 13 amino acids. The chain's CDR3 is CASSAAGWKGYTF. The CDR3 bases are TGTGCCAGCAGTGCCGCGGGGTGGAAAGGCTACACCTTC.

The J gene is TRBJ1-1, the V gene TRBV5-5; weak D call: TRBD1 (6 bases). This CDR3 spans 13 amino acids. V was clipped by 1 base and J by 7 bases, with 11 bases between them. CDR1 and CDR2 (germline): SGHKS, YYEKEE (reference sequence). The DNA for the CDR3 is TGTGCCAGCAGCTTGAACAGGGCACTTGAAGCTTTCTTT. It translates to CASSLNRALEAFF.

The chain couples TRBV28 to TRBJ1-1; 7 bases align to TRBD1. V shed 1 base and J 4 bases; nucleotides not matched to a gene: 6. Germline V gene lookup returns CDR1 MDHEN and CDR2 SYDVKM. The length of the CDR3 is 15 residues. CDR3 coding DNA: TGTGCCAGCAGTTTATTAGGGGGCAGAGGCACTGAAGCTTTCTTT. It is translated as CASSLLGGRGTEAFF.

The J gene is TRBJ1-3, the V gene TRBV18, with TRBD1 matching 8 bases. The junction had 6 bases not matched to a gene; V was cut back by 5 bases and J by 3 bases. In germline, CDR1 is KGHSH, CDR2 LQKENI. The CDR3 is 15 amino acids. The CDR3 region is CASSAQGANGNTIYF. CDR3 DNA: TGTGCCAGCTCAGCCCAGGGGGCCAATGGAAACACCATATATTTT.

The gene calls are TRBV3-1 (or the pseudogene TRBV3-2) and TRBJ2-5, with D possibly TRBD2 on 6 matching bases. This CDR3 is 16 amino acids long. The V end was cut by 0 bases, the J end by 7 bases, with 18 bases between. Germline V CDR1 and CDR2: LGHDT, YNNKEL (reference sequence). In DNA form, the CDR3 reads TGTGCCAGCAGCCAAGACGCTAGCGTAGGGCTGGGGACCCAGTACTTC. Translation gives CASSQDASVGLGTQYF.

The rearrangement uses TRBV24-1 and TRBJ2-3; the match to TRBD2 covers 11 bases. The germline CDR1 and CDR2 sequences are KGHDR and SFDVKD. This CDR3 has 16 residues. J was trimmed by 4 bases and V by 7 bases; bases with no gene match: 9. CDR3 nucleotide sequence: TGTGCCACCAGCCCTCTTAGCGGGGGGGCGTCAGATACGCAGTATTTT. This sequence encodes CATSPLSGGASDTQYF.

The chain combines TRBV6-5 with TRBJ1-2, with a possible D match to TRBD1 (5 bases). The CDR3 has 14 residues. The V and J ends lost 5 bases and 2 bases respectively, with 12 bases between them. Germline loops: CDR1 MNHEY, CDR2 SVGAGI. CDR3 loop: CASSKIQGNYGYTF. The CDR3 DNA reads as TGTGCCAGCAGTAAGATCCAGGGAAACTATGGCTACACCTTC.

This rearrangement joins TRBV5-5 to TRBJ1-2; perhaps TRBD1 as D (5 bases). Trimming removed 0 bases from V and 3 bases from J, with 12 bases in between. This CDR3 is 15 amino acids long. CDR1 is SGHKS, CDR2 YYEKEE, per germline (reference sequence). Here the CDR3 DNA reads TGTGCCAGCAGCTTGGTGGGCTGGGGGGACTATGGCTACACCTTC. Its translation: CASSLVGWGDYGYTF. Filled out from reference TRBV5-5 and TRBJ1-2, the complete variable domain reads DAGVTQSPTHLIKTRGQQVTLRCSPISGHKSVSWYQQVLGQGPQFIFQYYEKEERGRGNFPDRFSARQFPNYSSELNVNALLLGDSALYLCASSLVGWGDYGYTFGSGTRLTVV.

This chain uses TRBV5-1 with TRBJ2-7; 10 bases match TRBD1. The CDR3 extends over 16 amino acids. Germline V gives CDR1 SGHRS, CDR2 YFSETQ. V shed 0 bases and J 5 bases; nucleotides not matched to a gene: 8. The CDR3 here is CASSLGLGQGFDEQYF. The CDR3 DNA sequence: TGCGCCAGCAGCTTGGGGTTGGGACAGGGGTTCGACGAGCAGTACTTC.

CDR3 in DNA: TGTGCCAGCAGCACCGAGGGGGGGCAGTACGAGCAGTACTTC. As protein: CASSTEGGQYEQYF. This sequence joins TRBV2 and TRBJ2-7; possibly TRBD2 for D (7 bases). The germline V gene has CDR1 SNHLY and CDR2 FYNNEI. The CDR3 covers 14 residues. Trimming pared 6 bases from V and 4 bases from J, leaving 16 bases between.

The rearrangement joins TRBV2 to TRBJ1-1; D remains ambiguous. Germline CDR1 is SNHLY and CDR2 is FYNNEI. There are 11 residues in the CDR3. Trimming removed 1 base at V and 7 bases at J, with 4 bases between. The CDR3 nucleotides are TGTGCCAGCAGTGAAGTCCGTGAAGCTTTCTTT. This encodes CASSEVREAFF.

The genes are TRBV4-1 and TRBJ2-7; D is unresolved. Germline V gives CDR1 MGHRA, CDR2 YSYEKL. This CDR3 region has 14 residues. V lost 0 bases and J 0 bases, leaving 6 bases between the germline ends. The DNA of the CDR3 is TGCGCCAGCAGCCAAGATCCGGTCTCCTACGAGCAGTACTTC. It specifies CASSQDPVSYEQYF.

The chain uses TRBV9 and TRBJ1-2, with a tentative D call TRBD1 (5 bases). CDR1 is SGDLS, CDR2 YYNGEE, per germline. This CDR3 region has 14 residues. Deletions cut 3 bases from V and 6 bases from J, with 15 bases between. CDR3 nucleotide sequence: TGTGCCAGCAGCGGAATTTCGGGGGAGGATGGCTACACCTTC. This gives the protein CASSGISGEDGYTF.

V gene TRBV3-1 (or the pseudogene TRBV3-2) combines with J gene TRBJ1-2; TRBD1 might be the D (6 bases). CDR1 and CDR2 from the germline V gene are LGHDT and YNNKEL (reference sequence). V lost 1 base to trimming and J lost 7 bases, with 13 bases between them. The CDR3 contains 14 residues. The CDR3 DNA reads as TGTGCCAGCAGCCAAGCCGCAGGGGAATCTGGCTACACCTTC. As protein: CASSQAAGESGYTF.

The CDR3 here is CASGRDGNTEAFF. CDR3 DNA sequence: TGTGCCAGCGGGCGGGACGGGAACACTGAAGCTTTCTTT. This chain joins TRBV9 and TRBJ1-1, with D tentatively TRBD1 (5 bases). The V gene lost 7 bases and the J gene lost 1 base, with 11 bases spanning the gap. The CDR3 is 13 amino acids. The germline V gene encodes CDR1 SGDLS and CDR2 YYNGEE.

This chain uses TRBV7-9 with TRBJ1-1, with D uncertain. V was clipped by 0 bases and J by 5 bases, with 7 bases between them. CDR1 and CDR2 from the germline V gene are SEHNR and FQNEAQ (reference sequence). The CDR3 is 13 residues long. The CDR3 reads CASSLALRTEAFF. DNA for the CDR3: TGTGCCAGCAGCTTAGCGCTAAGAACTGAAGCTTTCTTT.

The chain carries TRBV15 and TRBJ1-1; 7 bases align to TRBD1. The CDR3 totals 15 residues. Germline values: CDR1 LNHNV, CDR2 YYDKDF (reference sequence). The ends lost 0 bases at V and 4 bases at J; junction bases unmatched: 5. CDR3 bases: TGTGCCACCAGCAGAGATAAGGGGGCGAGCACTGAAGCTTTCTTT. Protein: CATSRDKGASTEAFF.

This chain connects TRBV2 to TRBJ2-5; tentative D call: TRBD2 (5 bases). There are 14 residues in the CDR3. Germline CDR1 reads SNHLY; CDR2 reads FYNNEI. V gave up 6 bases and J gave up 9 bases, with 20 bases separating them. The CDR3 sequence is CASSRDRGPGAQYF. The CDR3 DNA follows: TGTGCCAGCAGCCGCGATCGAGGGCCCGGGGCCCAGTACTTC.

This clone has more than one count but fewer than ten. V is TRBV5-1 and J is TRBJ2-2; 7 bases fit TRBD1. Germline V lookup: CDR1 SGHRS, CDR2 YFSETQ. The CDR3 has 15 residues. V shed 4 bases, J shed 0 bases, and the junction held 3 bases outside the gene matches. CDR3 protein: CASSGTASNTGELFF. The CDR3 DNA reads TGCGCCAGCAGCGGGACAGCGTCGAACACCGGGGAGCTGTTTTTT.

This clone was seen only a few times. V usage is TRBV6-2 or TRBV6-3 and J usage is TRBJ1-4, with a tentative D call TRBD1 (5 bases). Germline V lookup: CDR1 MNHEY, CDR2 SVGEGT. There are 15 residues in the CDR3. V was pared by 2 bases and J by 11 bases, with 18 bases between. The CDR3 DNA follows: TGTGCCAGCAGTTACGCCGGGACTGGATCAGTCAAACTGTTTTTT. Translated: CASSYAGTGSVKLFF.

The genes are TRBV11-3 and TRBJ2-3; D is perhaps TRBD1 (7 bases). The V and J ends lost 2 bases and 5 bases respectively, with 14 bases between them. Germline V gene sequence: CDR1 SGHNT, CDR2 YENEEA. This CDR3 region has 15 residues. The CDR3 coding sequence is TGTGCCAGCAGCTTACAGGGGGGATTTCAAGATACGCAGTATTTT. Encoded protein: CASSLQGGFQDTQYF.